One sample yielded the 20 T cell receptor beta chains listed below, sequenced in a study of siplizumab effects on memory and regulatory T cells (dated by TCRdb to the late 2010s). Library preparation employed the immunoSEQ multiplex PCR assay. TCRdb took this table from immuneACCESS and kept in-frame rearrangements with V and J called. Such tables lack part of the clones; where checked against another copy, unresolved V genes explain under half of the gap, and the rest is unexplained. Here the sample has some 70,000 clones; about 90% occur a single time. Of the sample, over 1.5% is held by the ten largest clones. Sequencing used Tregs sorted from blood. The source of these receptors is a human donor in good health.

This rearrangement joins TRBV5-6 to TRBJ2-7, with D tentatively TRBD1 (6 bases). This CDR3 has 14 residues. The germline CDR1 and CDR2 sequences are SGHDT and YYEEEE. V lost 5 bases and J lost 3, with 15 bases in between. This CDR3 is CASSKTGQNYEQYF. The CDR3 nucleotides are TGTGCCAGCAGTAAGACAGGCCAGAACTACGAGCAGTACTTC.

V usage is TRBV21-1 and J usage is TRBJ2-2; no DNA check was done on the table's D call, TRBD1. TRBV21-1 is designated a pseudogene. The CDR3 is made up of 16 amino acids. The CDR3 loop reads CASSKEARAAPGELFF. Here the CDR3 DNA reads TGTGCCAGCAGCAAAGAGGCCAGGGCAGCCCCCGGGGAGCTGTTTTTT.

In its sample, this clone was seen once. This chain joins TRBV27 and TRBJ2-4, with a possible D match to TRBD1 (5 bases). Germline values: CDR1 MNHEY, CDR2 SMNVEV (reference sequence). The CDR3 length is 12 residues. The V and J ends lost 6 bases and 9 bases respectively, with 12 bases between them. CDR3 DNA sequence: TGTGCCAGCAGCCTACCAGGGATCATTCAGTACTTC. Amino acids: CASSLPGIIQYF.

The chain recombines TRBV18 with TRBJ2-5; 11 nucleotides agree with TRBD2. V lost 4 bases to trimming and J lost 0 bases; unmatched junction nucleotides: 1. The V gene's germline CDR1 is KGHSH and CDR2 LQKENI. The CDR3 sequence is 15 residues long. CDR3 sequence: CASSRLAGYQETQYF. CDR3 nucleotides: TGTGCCAGCTCACGACTAGCGGGGTACCAAGAGACCCAGTACTTC.

This chain joins TRBV5-6 and TRBJ1-1; unclear D gene. The CDR3 is 13 residues long. Trimming took 1 base from V and 1 from J, leaving 5 bases between them. The germline gives CDR1 SGHDT, CDR2 YYEEEE. The CDR3 DNA is TGTGCCAGCAGCTTGACACCGAACACTGAAGCTTTCTTT. It translates to CASSLTPNTEAFF.

The chain joins TRBV18 to TRBJ1-6, with TRBD1 identical over 8 bases. Germline V gene lookup returns CDR1 KGHSH and CDR2 LQKENI. J gave up 11 bases and V 4 bases, and 7 bases lay outside the gene matches. The CDR3 has 14 residues. DNA of the CDR3: TGTGCCAGCTCACATGGACAGGGCTCTGCACCCCTCCACTTT. Its translation is CASSHGQGSAPLHF.

J is TRBJ1-1 and V is TRBV29-1, with 8 bases that match TRBD1. Germline V lookup: CDR1 SQVTM, CDR2 ANQGSEA. The V and J ends lost 2 bases and 12 bases, in that order; junction bases with no gene match: 5. The CDR3 covers 11 residues. For the CDR3, the DNA is TGCAGCGTTGAATTTGCAGGGGGCCCTTTCTTT. It specifies CSVEFAGGPFF.

This rearrangement joins TRBV7-9 to TRBJ2-3; D not resolved. Deletions cut 6 bases from V and 6 bases from J, with 16 bases between. CDR1 and CDR2 (germline): SEHNR, FQNEAQ (reference sequence). The CDR3 extends over 14 amino acids. The CDR3 is CASSFSRATDTQYF. As DNA, the CDR3 is TGTGCCAGCAGTTTTAGTAGGGCTACGGATACGCAGTATTTT.

V usage is TRBV27 and J usage is TRBJ2-1; D remains unclear. The V gene's germline CDR1 is MNHEY and CDR2 SMNVEV (reference sequence). The CDR3 is 15 amino acids. The V end lost 3 bases, the J end lost 9 bases, and 18 bases lay between the germline ends. The CDR3 DNA is TGTGCCAGCAGTTTGGCCCCGGCGGTTGTGGGTGAGCAGTTCTTC. Protein product: CASSLAPAVVGEQFF.

The genes are TRBV5-1 and TRBJ2-3; 8 bases are a match to TRBD1. The CDR3 contains 15 residues. Trimming removed 4 bases from V and 8 bases from J; junction bases left unmatched: 12. The V gene's germline CDR1 is SGHRS and CDR2 YFSETQ. The CDR3 sequence is CASSIYRGVGVTQYF. The CDR3 coding sequence is TGCGCCAGCAGCATATACAGGGGGGTCGGAGTTACGCAGTATTTT.

The gene calls are TRBV5-1 and TRBJ2-1, with 8 bases identical to TRBD2. The V gene's germline CDR1 is SGHRS and CDR2 YFSETQ. The CDR3 totals 17 residues. V was pared by 2 bases and J by 5 bases, with 12 bases of the junction left unmatched. In DNA form, the CDR3 reads TGCGCCAGCAGCTTCGGAGCCGGCGGGAGGCCCCACAATGAGCAGTTCTTC. Protein: CASSFGAGGRPHNEQFF.

The chain uses TRBV11-3 and TRBJ1-1; D remains ambiguous. Germline-derived CDR1 and CDR2 are SGHNT and YENEEA. Trimming stripped 5 bases from V and 1 base from J, with 14 bases between. The CDR3 runs to 15 residues. In DNA, the CDR3 is TGTGCCAGCAGCCCCTCTTCAGTACCGAACACTGAAGCTTTCTTT. Translated, it gives CASSPSSVPNTEAFF.

The chain recombines TRBV9 with TRBJ1-2, with D possibly being TRBD1 (6 bases). Germline CDR1 is SGDLS and CDR2 is YYNGEE. The CDR3 has 14 amino acids. Deletions cut 3 bases from V and 7 bases from J, with 16 bases between. The DNA of the CDR3 is TGTGCCAGCAGCGATCGGTTCAGGGGTATTGGCTACACCTTC. This sequence encodes CASSDRFRGIGYTF.

This chain joins TRBV4-1 and TRBJ2-7; 8 bases fit TRBD1. CDR1 MGHRA and CDR2 YSYEKL come from the germline V gene. The V segment lost 3 bases and the J segment 7 bases; nucleotides outside the gene matches: 14. CDR3 length: 16 amino acids. CDR3 bases: TGCGCCAGCAGCCACGCCGGACAGGGATCTATACGAGAGCAGTACTTC. The encoded protein is CASSHAGQGSIREQYF.

The chain combines TRBV7-3 with TRBJ2-5; either TRBD1 or TRBD2 may fit D (5 bases each). The J call may be incorrect, as the DNA end agrees better with TRBJ2-7. Germline-derived CDR1 and CDR2 are SGHTA and FQGTGA. There are 15 residues in the CDR3. The CDR3 DNA follows: TGTGCCAGCAGCTTAATGGGGGATGGAGCCTACGAGCAGTACTTC. Translation gives CASSLMGDGAYEQYF.

This clone is a singleton in its sample. J is TRBJ2-4 and V is TRBV18, with TRBD1 matching over 9 bases. The V segment lost 3 bases and the J segment 13 bases; nucleotides outside the gene matches: 10. Per the germline V gene, CDR1 is KGHSH and CDR2 is LQKENI. This CDR3 spans 14 amino acids. The CDR3 bases are TGTGCCAGCTCACCTGGCGGGACAGGGAGGGGACAGTACTTC. Translation gives CASSPGGTGRGQYF.

The V and J genes are TRBV5-1 and TRBJ1-1; D is possibly TRBD1 (5 bases). Per the germline V gene, CDR1 is SGHRS and CDR2 is YFSETQ. Trimming left V 5 bases short and J 0 bases short, with 8 bases between. The CDR3 has 13 amino acids. The chain's CDR3 is CASRSGLNTEAFF. In DNA, the CDR3 is TGCGCCAGCAGATCAGGGTTGAACACTGAAGCTTTCTTT. The variable domain in full, with the rest retrieved from reference TRBV5-1 and TRBJ1-1, is KAGVTQTPRYLIKTRGQQVTLSCSPISGHRSVSWYQQTPGQGLQFLFEYFSETQRNKGNFPGRFSGRQFSNSRSEMNVSTLELGDSALYLCASRSGLNTEAFFGQGTRLTVV.

The chain links TRBV5-1 to TRBJ2-5, with D maybe TRBD2 (5 bases). Trimming left V 6 bases short and J 6 bases short, with 9 bases between. Germline V gives CDR1 SGHRS, CDR2 YFSETQ. The CDR3 loop spans 11 amino acids. CDR3 nucleotides: TGCGCCAGCAATTCCGGGAAGACCCAGTACTTC. Its protein product is CASNSGKTQYF.

The chain has TRBV5-6 and TRBJ2-3, with a possible D match to TRBD2 (5 bases). Trimming removed 4 bases at V and 7 bases at J, with 22 bases between. The CDR3 loop spans 16 amino acids. CDR1 is SGHDT, CDR2 YYEEEE, per germline. This CDR3 reads CASSRGPSSEGYTQYF. The CDR3 DNA reads TGTGCCAGCAGCCGAGGGCCGAGCTCTGAGGGCTATACGCAGTATTTT.

The chain joins TRBV5-1 to TRBJ2-5, with a weak D call TRBD2 (5 bases). The V end was cut by 0 bases, the J end by 4 bases, with 10 bases between. Germline V gene data show CDR1 as SGHRS and CDR2 as YFSETQ. This CDR3 has 14 residues. This CDR3 reads CASSLGFSGETQYF. CDR3 coding DNA: TGCGCCAGCAGCTTGGGGTTCAGCGGAGAGACCCAGTACTTC.